These T cell receptor beta chains were read from a single sample in a study of blood T cell repertoires in COVID-19. Data came from immunoSEQ multiplex PCR; TCRdb stores just in-frame clones and leaves some out. The data contain 450,000 to 500,000 clones, less than 90% of them singletons. The sequenced material came from PBMCs or T cells enriched from blood (not recorded which). The receptors derive from a woman between 55 and 75 years old who had recovered from COVID-19. Each CDR3 is given with its conserved first and last residue. The D gene is left open where the match is weak. Not every row has a clone size; where given, it reads once, few, many or a size class.

>NA|TRBJ1-3|NA|TRBV18
TGTGCCAGCTCGTGGGACACTATGGGCTCTGGAAACACCATATATTTT
CASSWDTMGSGNTIYF
>NA|TRBJ1-1|NA|TRBV18
TGTGCCAGCTCACCACCGGGTGGGGGGGGCATGAACACTGAAGCTTTCTTT
CASSPPGGGGMNTEAFF
>NA|TRBJ2-1|TRBD1|TRBV5-1
TGCGCCAGCAGCGTGGGACAGACTTCCTACAATGAGCAGTTCTTC
CASSVGQTSYNEQFF
>NA|TRBJ2-1|NA|TRBV7-9
TGTGCCAGCAGCCCGGCCGGACAAGGATACAATGAGCAGTTCTTC
CASSPAGQGYNEQFF
>NA|TRBJ2-7|NA|TRBV11-3
TGTGCCAGCAGCTTAATCAGGGGACAAGATTACGAGCAGTACTTC
CASSLIRGQDYEQYF
>once|TRBJ1-2|NA|TRBV10-2
TGCGCCAGCAGTGAATTGAGGGCATCAAACTATGGCTACACCTTC
CASSELRASNYGYTF
>NA|TRBJ1-5|NA|TRBV14
TGTGCCAGCAGCCAAGATCCCGGACAACCTAGCAATCAGCCCCAGCATTTT
CASSQDPGQPSNQPQHF
>NA|TRBJ2-5|NA|TRBV11-2
TGTGCCAGCAGCTTAGGTCAGGAGACCCAGTACTTC
CASSLGQETQYF
>NA|TRBJ1-4|TRBD1|TRBV12-5
TGTGCTAGTGGCTCCGGACAGGGTTTAATTAATGAAAAACTGTTTTTT
CASGSGQGLINEKLFF
>NA|TRBJ1-1|TRBD1|TRBV5-1
TGCGCCAGCAGCTTGGTACGGCAGGGGGCGAACACTGAAGCTTTCTTT
CASSLVRQGANTEAFF
>NA|TRBJ2-1|TRBD2|TRBV2
TGTGCCAGCAGCGTGGATAGCGGGGGGGCGAATGAGCAGTTCTTC
CASSVDSGGANEQFF
>NA|TRBJ1-3|NA|TRBV5-1
TGCGCCAGCAGCTTGATAGGGGCCAGCGGAAACACCATATATTTT
CASSLIGASGNTIYF
>NA|TRBJ1-1|NA|TRBV21-1
TGTGCCAGCACAATTCCCCGGAGCCGCGGCTTGAACACTGAAGCTTTCTTT
CASTIPRSRGLNTEAFF
>NA|TRBJ1-5|NA|TRBV2
TGTGCCAGCAGTGGAACTGGAGGGGTCGGCAATCAGCCCCAGCATTTT
CASSGTGGVGNQPQHF
>NA|TRBJ1-1|NA|TRBV11-3
TGTGCCAGCAGCTTAGGCAGGAACACTGAAGCTTTCTTT
CASSLGRNTEAFF
>once|TRBJ2-7|TRBD2|TRBV13
TGTGCCAGCAGCCCCCAGAGCGGGGGACCCTACGAGCAGTACTTC
CASSPQSGGPYEQYF
>NA|TRBJ2-1|TRBD1|TRBV13
TGTGCCAGCAGCTCCGGGACAGGGGTCAATGAGCAGTTCTTC
CASSSGTGVNEQFF
>NA|TRBJ1-2|NA|TRBV13
TGTGCCAGCAGCTTACGGGGGGATGGCTACACCTTC
CASSLRGDGYTF
>NA|TRBJ2-7|TRBD1|TRBV4-1
TGCGCCAGCAGCCAAGATGGACAGGGGGTGGGATCCTACGAGCAGTACTTC
CASSQDGQGVGSYEQYF
>few|TRBJ1-1|NA|TRBV6-1
TGTGCCAGCAGGGAAGGGGACACTAGAGCTTTCTTT
CASREGDTRAFF
>NA|TRBJ1-2|TRBD1|TRBV20-1
TGCAGTGCTAGTGACAGGGGCTATGGCTACACCTTC
CSASDRGYGYTF
>NA|TRBJ2-1|TRBD1|TRBV24-1
TGTGCCACCAGCTCGGGGGACAGGATGTACAATGAGCAGTTCTTC
CATSSGDRMYNEQFF
>NA|TRBJ1-2|TRBD1|TRBV19
TGTGCCAGTAGTCCAGGACAGGGGAACTATGGCTACACCTTC
CASSPGQGNYGYTF
>NA|TRBJ1-2|NA|TRBV19
TGTGCCAGTCAGCGGGCCCCCAACTATGGCTACACCTTC
CASQRAPNYGYTF
>few|TRBJ2-1|NA|TRBV6-6
TGTGCCAGCAGTTTCCGGGACTCTCAGTTCTTC
CASSFRDSQFF
>NA|TRBJ1-2|NA|TRBV3-1/TRBV3-2
TGTGCCAGCAGCCAAGATAGCCGGGGCTACACCTTC
CASSQDSRGYTF
>NA|TRBJ2-1|TRBD2|TRBV6-1
TGTGCCAGCAGTGTTTTAGCGGGGGGCAGCTCCTACAATGAGCAGTTCTTC
CASSVLAGGSSYNEQFF
>NA|TRBJ1-5|NA|TRBV5-4
TGTGCCAGCAGCTCCGGGGATAGCAATCAGCCCCAGCATTTT
CASSSGDSNQPQHF
>NA|TRBJ1-1|NA|TRBV12-3/TRBV12-4
TGTGCCAGCAGTCCTATCGGGGACACTGAAGCTTTCTTT
CASSPIGDTEAFF
>once|TRBJ1-2|NA|TRBV5-1
TGCGCCAGCAGCTTGGAGGGAGGGGGGCGAGGCTATGGCTACACCTTC
CASSLEGGGRGYGYTF